Below are 4 T cell receptor beta chains sequenced from a single sample in a study of cytomegalovirus exposure and HLA in healthy donors (dated by TCRdb to about 2017). The library came from the immunoSEQ multiplex PCR assay. A mixture of 60 forward primers for TCR Vbeta segments and 13 reverse primers for TCR Jbeta segments was used in the multiplex PCR. TCRdb provides this immuneACCESS table in a form limited to in-frame rearrangements. Some clones are lacking; in checked studies, under half of them reflect an unresolved V gene, and why the rest are absent is not known. For this sample the table gives about 190,000 clones, of which around 78% were detected only once. The ten largest account for around 14% of the sample. The sequenced sample was PBMCs. Receptors were obtained from a woman aged 25 to 39 in good health and CMV-seropositive.

The chain uses TRBV5-1 and TRBJ1-2; TRBD1 matches 8 bases. This CDR3 has 15 residues. Trimming took 3 bases from V and 4 from J; bases not matched to a gene: 8. Looked up from germline, CDR1 is SGHRS and CDR2 is YFSETQ. CDR3 loop: CASSSGQGSFYGYTF. DNA of the CDR3: TGCGCCAGCAGCTCCGGACAGGGTTCTTTCTATGGCTACACCTTC.

CDR3 nucleotide sequence: TGTGCCAGCAGTTACTCGCGAGGGAGCTCCTACGAGCAGTACTTC. Translation: CASSYSRGSSYEQYF. The V call is TRBV6-5, the J call TRBJ2-7; D may be TRBD2 (5 bases). The CDR3 length is 15 residues. From germline, CDR1 is MNHEY and CDR2 SVGAGI. Trimming took 0 bases from V and 0 from J, leaving 9 bases between them.

The CDR3 region has the DNA TGTGCCAGCAGCCAACCGACGGGGGGGCCGGGTGAGCAGTTCTTC. Its protein product is CASSQPTGGPGEQFF. The rearrangement uses TRBV4-2 and TRBJ2-1; 8 nucleotides align to TRBD2. CDR3 length equals 15 residues. The V gene's germline CDR1 is LGHNA and CDR2 YNFKEQ. After removal of 2 bases from V and 9 bases from J, the junction contained 9 bases not matched to a gene.

The gene calls are TRBV6-5 and TRBJ2-7; 10 bases are a match to TRBD1. The germline CDR1 and CDR2 sequences are MNHEY and SVGAGI. The CDR3 spans 14 residues. Unmatched junction bases numbered 4, after V lost 6 bases and J lost 2 bases. DNA of the CDR3: TGTGCCAGCAGATTGGGACAGGGGACCTACGAGCAGTACTTC. Encoded protein: CASRLGQGTYEQYF.